Below are 11 T cell receptor beta chains sequenced from a single sample in a study of cytomegalovirus exposure and HLA in healthy donors. The PCR used 60 Vbeta and 13 Jbeta primers. Sequencing was performed with immunoSEQ multiplex PCR; in TCRdb, only in-frame clones are kept and a portion is missing. This table holds under 200,000 clones, around three quarters found once. The sample comprised PBMCs. These receptor sequences come from a woman in her thirties or forties in good health and CMV-seronegative.

The V gene is TRBV5-4, the J gene TRBJ2-1; D remains unclear. Trimming took off 0 bases at V and 12 bases at J, with 10 bases between the two ends. CDR1 is SGHNT, CDR2 YYREEE, per germline (reference sequence). There are 12 residues in the CDR3. This CDR3 is CASSLAGEAQFF. The CDR3 DNA follows: TGTGCCAGCAGCTTGGCAGGCGAAGCGCAGTTCTTC. The full variable domain, completed using reference TRBV5-4 and TRBJ2-1, is ETGVTQSPTHLIKTRGQQVTLRCSSQSGHNTVSWYQQALGQGPQFIFQYYREEENGRGNFPPRFSGLQFPNYSSELNVNALELDDSALYLCASSLAGEAQFFGPGTRLTVL.

The gene calls are TRBV11-2 and TRBJ2-7; TRBD2 aligns across 9 bases. The junction had 7 bases not matched to a gene; V was cut back by 5 bases and J by 2 bases. The length of the CDR3 is 15 residues. The germline V gene encodes CDR1 SGHAT and CDR2 FQNNGV. CDR3 DNA sequence: TGTGCCAGCAGCCGTCGTAGCGGGGGCCCCTACGAGCAGTACTTC. Amino acid sequence: CASSRRSGGPYEQYF.

This clone was counted a single time. The chain links TRBV7-2 to TRBJ2-7; TRBD2 aligns across 9 bases. The germline V gene has CDR1 SGHTA and CDR2 FQGNSA. The CDR3 length is 14 residues. J gave up 6 bases and V 6 bases, and 9 bases lay outside the gene matches. The DNA of the CDR3 is TGTGCCAGCAGATTTAGCGGGGGCCGATTCGAGCAGTACTTC. This encodes CASRFSGGRFEQYF.

This clone came up a few times. This chain uses TRBV6-6 with TRBJ1-4; 11 bases are shared with TRBD1. With 6 bases clipped from V and 4 bases from J, the junction kept 4 bases outside the gene matches. This CDR3 has 15 residues. CDR1 is MNHNY, CDR2 SVGAGI, per germline (reference sequence). CDR3 in DNA: TGTGCCAGCAGGGACGGGACAGGGGGTAATGAAAAACTGTTTTTT. Its protein product is CASRDGTGGNEKLFF.

The chain couples TRBV5-6 to TRBJ1-1, with D uncertain. The CDR3 is 15 residues long. Trimming left V 1 base short and J 1 base short, with 11 bases between. In germline, CDR1 is SGHDT, CDR2 YYEEEE. The CDR3, as DNA: TGTGCCAGCAGCTTGTTGGGCAGCAGGAACACTGAAGCTTTCTTT. Its protein is CASSLLGSRNTEAFF.

The rearrangement joins TRBV7-6 to TRBJ1-6; no definite D call. CDR1 and CDR2 from the germline V gene are SGHVS and FNYEAQ. The CDR3 is made up of 13 amino acids. The V end was cut by 0 bases, the J end by 9 bases, with 6 bases between. DNA of the CDR3: TGTGCCAGCAGCTTAGCCAATGTTTCACCCCTCCACTTT. It is translated as CASSLANVSPLHF.

The chain employs TRBV5-8 and TRBJ1-5, with D possibly being TRBD1 (6 bases). Trimming left V 5 bases short and J 7 bases short, with 13 bases between. The CDR3 sequence is 13 residues long. In germline, CDR1 is SGHTS, CDR2 YDEGEE. The CDR3 reads CASRTYREQPQHF. CDR3 nucleotide sequence: TGTGCCAGCAGAACCTACAGGGAGCAGCCCCAGCATTTT.

This chain links TRBV5-4 with TRBJ1-4, with 9 bases aligning to TRBD1. Trimming removed 0 bases from V and 7 bases from J; junction bases left unmatched: 7. CDR1 and CDR2 from the germline V gene are SGHNT and YYREEE (reference sequence). This CDR3 is 16 amino acids long. This chain's CDR3 is CASSLGDRVGGEKLFF. The CDR3 DNA sequence: TGTGCCAGCAGCTTGGGGGACAGGGTTGGAGGTGAAAAACTGTTTTTT.

Regarding this clone: Other DNA sequences within the sample encode an identical CDR3. The chain links TRBV5-1 to TRBJ1-2; D gene unclear. This CDR3 is built from 12 residues. In germline, CDR1 is SGHRS, CDR2 YFSETQ. Trimming pared 1 base from V and 7 bases from J, leaving 8 bases between. The CDR3, as DNA: TGCGCCAGCAGCTTGCCCGGTGCTGGCTACACCTTC. Amino acids: CASSLPGAGYTF.

V is TRBV5-4 and J is TRBJ1-3, with D possibly TRBD1 on 5 matching bases. In germline, CDR1 is SGHNT, CDR2 YYREEE (reference sequence). CDR3 size: 15 residues. Trimming removed 0 bases at V and 4 bases at J, with 11 bases between. The chain's CDR3 is CASSLGQSPGNTIYF. In DNA, the CDR3 is TGTGCCAGCAGCTTGGGACAGTCCCCAGGAAACACCATATATTTT.

The chain links TRBV5-1 to TRBJ1-2; 8 bases agree with TRBD1. V trimming: 1 base; J trimming: 6 bases; junction bases outside the gene matches: 8. CDR3 length equals 15 residues. In germline, CDR1 is SGHRS, CDR2 YFSETQ. CDR3 in amino acids: CASSLSTGGENGYTF. CDR3 bases: TGCGCCAGCAGCTTGAGCACAGGGGGGGAAAATGGCTACACCTTC. The entire variable domain, with the rest obtained from reference TRBV5-1 and TRBJ1-2, is as follows: KAGVTQTPRYLIKTRGQQVTLSCSPISGHRSVSWYQQTPGQGLQFLFEYFSETQRNKGNFPGRFSGRQFSNSRSEMNVSTLELGDSALYLCASSLSTGGENGYTFGSGTRLTVV.